This T cell receptor beta chain was identified during a study of T cell repertoires in cytomegalovirus infection. Turning to the study itself: Newly reported HLA-C-restricted and thoroughly characterized HLA-B-restricted CMV epitopes were employed. From public TCR beta signatures came an indication of both CMV infection and matching HLA type. Study-wide results and caveats: The study identified carriers of CMV plus the relevant HLA from cumulative public TCR beta family frequency. Ex vivo responses were dominated by HLA-C-restricted CMV-specific TCR beta clonotypes.

Turning to this clonotype: Its antigen is unidentified.

TCRdb analysed the reads with MiXCR anew, one entry per CDR3 protein. The sample has hundreds of thousands of distinct CDR3 sequences, under 55% seen once. Per germline, CDR1 SEHNR and CDR2 FQNEAQ (reference sequence). The CDR3 sequence is 12 residues long. V was shortened by 5 bases and J by 5 bases, with 9 bases between the two germline ends. This sequence was found in a human donor in good health (CMV status not recorded). Some clones in this sample may be carry-over from other donors' samples. The sample was cultured PBMCs, taken from culture after CMV antigen stimulation. The chain combines TRBV7-9 with TRBJ2-5; D call uncertain. The CDR3 region is CASSPVRETQYF. CDR3 in DNA: TGTGCCAGCAGCCCCGTAAGGGAGACCCAGTACTTC.